The 23 T cell receptor beta chains presented below share a single source sample, sequenced in a study of monozygotic twins with inflammatory bowel disease. One entry per CDR3 protein, without DNA, is what TCRdb gives after re-calling the 5' RACE reads. In total, the table holds about 420,000 distinct CDR3 sequences. Sequenced material: blood. The source of these receptors is a human donor with ulcerative colitis or Crohn's disease, or a healthy co-twin of an affected twin (not recorded which).

This chain uses TRBV3-1 with TRBJ1-1; TCRdb's D call, TRBD1, is unchecked because there is no DNA. The CDR3 is 13 residues long. Germline values: CDR1 LGHDT, CDR2 YNNKEL (reference sequence). The CDR3 here is CASSHRRGTEAFF.

The chain's CDR3 is CASSQVRGGEVDTQYF. The chain uses TRBV4-2 and TRBJ2-3; with no DNA, the TCRdb D assignment of TRBD2 cannot be verified. This CDR3 has 16 amino acids. The germline V gene has CDR1 LGHNA and CDR2 YNFKEQ.

The CDR3 is CSVIAGQKKYEQYF. The rearrangement links TRBV20-1 to TRBJ2-7; no DNA is available, so the TRBD2 call from TCRdb remains unchecked. Germline V gives CDR1 DFQATT, CDR2 SNEGSKA (reference sequence). The CDR3 runs to 14 residues.

This sequence joins TRBV20-1 and TRBJ1-4; TCRdb's D call of TRBD1 is untestable without DNA. The CDR3 covers 13 residues. In germline, CDR1 is DFQATT, CDR2 SNEGSKA (reference sequence). CDR3 region: CSTTGGEGEKLFF.

V is TRBV20-1 and J is TRBJ2-1. Germline CDR1 DFQATT, CDR2 SNEGSKA (reference sequence). This CDR3 has 12 residues. The CDR3 here is CSGRGTYNEQFF.

The V gene is TRBV12-3 or TRBV12-4, the J gene TRBJ1-1. The CDR3 consists of 15 residues. The CDR3 is CASSLPGLPDTEAFF.

CDR3 sequence reads: CASTSGGTGKYEQYF. The genes are TRBV6-1 and TRBJ2-7; TCRdb selects TRBD1, and the lack of DNA leaves this call unchecked. Looked up from germline, CDR1 is MNHNS and CDR2 is SASEGT. The CDR3 totals 15 residues.

This sequence joins TRBV6-5 and TRBJ2-3. Germline V CDR1 and CDR2: MNHEY, SVGAGI. The CDR3 is made up of 16 amino acids. CDR3 loop: CASSYSIGEIADTQYF.

This CDR3 is CASSSRQGLRSYEQYF. This chain connects TRBV12-3 or TRBV12-4 to TRBJ2-7; the TCRdb call, TRBD1, lacks DNA for checking. The CDR3 consists of 16 residues.

V is TRBV28 and J is TRBJ2-1; TCRdb calls TRBD1, which cannot be checked without DNA. The CDR3 is 15 amino acids. Germline CDR1 and CDR2: MDHEN and SYDVKM. CDR3 sequence: CASSLWGQGAREQFF.

The chain carries TRBV20-1 and TRBJ2-5; as DNA is missing, the TRBD1 call by TCRdb cannot be tested. The CDR3 consists of 19 residues. Germline V gene lookup returns CDR1 DFQATT and CDR2 SNEGSKA (reference sequence). The chain's CDR3 is CSARGLSDRETLSKSAQYF.

The gene calls are TRBV27 and TRBJ2-7; as DNA is missing, the TRBD1 call by TCRdb cannot be tested. This CDR3 has 15 amino acids. CDR1 MNHEY and CDR2 SMNVEV come from the germline V gene (reference sequence). The CDR3 spells CASRRGDRGFYEQYF.

The rearrangement joins TRBV4-3 to TRBJ1-4; absent DNA, TCRdb's TRBD1 call cannot be checked. Germline V gene sequence: CDR1 LGHNA, CDR2 YSLEER. The CDR3 consists of 18 residues. The CDR3 loop reads CASSSGTGMMGTNEKLFF.

The genes are TRBV3-1 and TRBJ2-1; TCRdb gives TRBD1 as the D gene, but with no DNA this cannot be confirmed. The CDR3 contains 14 residues. Germline values: CDR1 LGHDT, CDR2 YNNKEL (reference sequence). CDR3 loop: CASSQGGGGVRQFF.

This chain links TRBV4-1 with TRBJ2-1; TCRdb's D call of TRBD2 is untestable without DNA. Germline-derived CDR1 and CDR2 are MGHRA and YSYEKL. This CDR3 has 16 amino acids. CDR3 amino acids: CASSQDLLAPYNEQFF.

The J gene is TRBJ1-6, the V gene TRBV20-1; TCRdb's D call, TRBD1, is unchecked because there is no DNA. The CDR3 loop spans 15 amino acids. Looked up from germline, CDR1 is DFQATT and CDR2 is SNEGSKA (reference sequence). The CDR3 region is CSAGRDSFPNSPLHF.

The rearrangement uses TRBV7-2 and TRBJ2-3; checking the TCRdb D call of TRBD2 is not possible without DNA. The CDR3 extends over 15 amino acids. CDR1 and CDR2 from the germline V gene are SGHTA and FQGNSA. The CDR3 spells CASSLGGGQADTQYF.

The chain uses TRBV5-5 and TRBJ1-5. Germline CDR1 and CDR2: SGHKS and YYEKEE (reference sequence). This CDR3 spans 15 amino acids. The CDR3 protein is CASSTAHNSNQPQHF.

The gene calls are TRBV20-1 and TRBJ2-1; absent DNA, TCRdb's TRBD1 call cannot be checked. Germline values: CDR1 DFQATT, CDR2 SNEGSKA (reference sequence). This CDR3 is 14 amino acids long. CDR3 in amino acids: CSATGTLNYNEQFF.

This chain links TRBV20-1 with TRBJ2-1; TCRdb picks TRBD2, but there is no DNA to check that call. This CDR3 has 14 amino acids. The germline gives CDR1 DFQATT, CDR2 SNEGSKA (reference sequence). This chain's CDR3 is CSARNSGRLNEQFF.

CDR3 region: CAWSTHTGGINYGYTF. This sequence joins TRBV30 and TRBJ1-2; the D gene TCRdb calls, TRBD1, cannot be checked with no DNA. Germline V gene sequence: CDR1 GTSNPN, CDR2 SVGIG (reference sequence). This CDR3 region has 16 residues.

The rearrangement uses TRBV5-1 and TRBJ2-5; TCRdb indicates TRBD2, and absent DNA this call remains unverified. CDR3 length equals 20 residues. CDR1 is SGHRS, CDR2 YFSETQ, per germline. The CDR3 sequence is CASSRGGSGTSGVYQETQYF.

J is TRBJ2-3 and V is TRBV11-2; TCRdb indicates TRBD2, and absent DNA this call remains unverified. The CDR3 has 17 amino acids. The germline CDR1 and CDR2 sequences are SGHAT and FQNNGV. CDR3 region: CASSLDPVDYYPDTQYF. Combining the CDR3 with reference TRBV11-2 and TRBJ2-3 gives the whole variable domain EAGVAQSPRYKIIEKRQSVAFWCNPISGHATLYWYQQILGQGPKLLIQFQNNGVVDDSQLPKDRFSAERLKGVDSTLKIQPAKLEDSAVYLCASSLDPVDYYPDTQYFGPGTRLTVL.